This T cell receptor (beta chain) was profiled in a study of Graves' ophthalmopathy and Graves' hyperthyroidism (dated by TCRdb to 2017 to 2018). Regarding the complete study: Hyperthyroidism was defined as stable when no progression to ophthalmopathy occurred within 18 months of follow-up. The independent validation cohort included about 20 hyperthyroidism patients plus 17 patients who later progressed from hyperthyroidism to ophthalmopathy. The study used TCR beta repertoire signatures to distinguish Graves' ophthalmopathy from Graves' hyperthyroidism and to predict progression to ophthalmopathy. Following sampling, methimazole starting at 30 mg daily was administered to hyperthyroidism patients, and high-dose intravenous methylprednisolone was administered to ophthalmopathy patients. In total, 135 blood samples were TCR-sequenced: approximately 42 ophthalmopathy, some 72 hyperthyroidism and some 17 hyperthyroidism-to-ophthalmopathy patients. To explore V-J signatures that separate ophthalmopathy from hyperthyroidism, a discovery set of about 96 patients was enrolled, consisting of 40 to 45 with ophthalmopathy and around 57 with stable hyperthyroidism. In over five hyperthyroidism patients, T-cell repertoires of thyroid tissue and blood were compared.

This clonotype was picked up many times. The target of this receptor is not known. Base qualities are missing; no much larger clone stands one base away. General conclusions and limits of the study: Ophthalmopathy was separated from stable hyperthyroidism by the 13-signature model with about 85% sensitivity and just under 84% specificity in cross-validation and with 80%/75% in the test set. Sample size was not predetermined statistically, and investigators were not blinded to group allocation. In validation, the model predicted ophthalmopathy progression with more than 70% sensitivity and roughly 72% specificity; more than ten predicted patients were CT-confirmed with GO in a median of approximately 6.5 months. Most of the expanded thyroid clonotypes with a frequency above 0.001 were also detected in blood, and it was suggested that the thyroid immune response may be reflected by blood repertoires.

Hyperthyroidism patients were newly diagnosed, with disease duration under 2 months, and aged 18 to 65 years. Anyone with other autoimmune diseases, uncontrolled infections, pregnancy or lactation was excluded from the study. Diagnosis was based on clinical symptoms, serum thyroxine, TRAb, thyroid ultrasound and orbital computed tomography. Trizol reagent was used to extract the total RNA, and its quality was then checked on an Agilent 2100 Bioanalyzer. For repertoire sequencing, TCR beta CDR3 regions were amplified from RNA transcripts. HTBI primers and the Qiagen OneStep RT-PCR kit were used in a first-round RT-PCR, which was followed by a second-round multiplex PCR, size selection and purification. Libraries were sequenced on an Illumina HiSeq2000 using paired-end 100 bp reads. The authors' pipeline ran thus. SOAPnuke was used for read processing, and reads with adapters, uncalled bases, a mean Phred below 15, or no exact constant-primer or identifier match were discarded. High-quality paired reads were merged with COPE v1.2.5. Each unique nucleotide sequence was defined as a clonotype, and clonotypes were aligned to IMGT TRB V, D and J references with MiTCR v1.1. The analysis was limited to V-J combinations with a frequency above 0.0001, which together covered just over 98% of the repertoires. For each V-J combination, a TCR clonal expansion and chaos score was defined as F50 clonal expansion divided by the chaos observed in the TCRdist matrix. Features were reduced by Welch's t-statistics and random forest to over ten V-J combinations, which fed a naive Bayes classifier. The similarity between thyroid and blood repertoires was quantified using the Morisita-Horn index. Starting from the raw public reads, TCRdb applied fastp trimming at Q25, assembled clones with MiXCR and retained in-frame beta chains. Each CDR3 protein gets just one entry, which takes the most common genes and DNA from the rows behind it. For this entry, the V and J calls and clone size follow TCRdb and not the study's own pipeline. This sample is represented by about 550,000 distinct CDR3 sequences; roughly 40% of them were singletons. The top ten clonotypes cover roughly 4.5% of the sample.

V gives up 4 bases and J gives up 0 bases, and the segment between their germline ends measures 19 bases. CDR1 and CDR2 (MGHRA, YSYEKL) derive from the germline V gene. There are 17 amino acids in the CDR3, from cysteine to phenylalanine inclusive. Only CDR3 DNA remains: 51 bases, in frame from the first base. The receptor's source is an adult man with Graves' hyperthyroidism. Recombination linked TRBV4-1 to TRBJ2-7, with TRBD2 as a weak D call on 6 bases. Sequencing input: peripheral blood or thyroid tissue (not recorded which). The CDR3 sequence is CASSRDLKRAASYEQYF. The nucleotides read TGCGCCAGCAGCCGGGATTTGAAGCGGGCGGCCTCCTACGAGCAGTACTTC.